The 5 T cell receptor beta chains reported below all come from one sample, sequenced in a study of T cells after yellow fever vaccination. TCRdb re-called the 5' RACE reads through MiXCR, storing one row per CDR3 protein. The sample shows some 500,000 distinct CDR3 sequences, 13% of them seen only once. Sequences were derived from PBMCs, sampled on the day of the yellow fever booster vaccination. Receptors were obtained from a man aged 25-40 years who received the YFV17D yellow fever vaccine.

The rearrangement uses TRBV12-3 or TRBV12-4 and TRBJ1-6; possibly TRBD1 for D (5 bases). V lost 3 bases and J 9 bases, leaving 15 bases between the germline ends. The CDR3 consists of 15 residues. Here the CDR3 DNA reads TGTGCCAGCAGTTTGGACGCAACCAGGGCTTCACCCCTCCACTTT. This sequence encodes CASSLDATRASPLHF.

This clonotype was seen only a few times. The gene calls are TRBV5-5 and TRBJ1-5; D is undetermined. CDR1 and CDR2 from the germline V gene are SGHKS and YYEKEE (reference sequence). The CDR3 spans 15 residues. Trimming left V 4 bases short and J 4 bases short, with 15 bases between. The CDR3: CASSLVPDLNQPQHF. The CDR3 bases are TGTGCCAGCAGCCTGGTCCCCGACCTAAATCAGCCCCAGCATTTT.

This clonotype was counted between two and nine times. The chain combines TRBV11-2 with TRBJ2-2, with TRBD1 matching over 10 bases. Germline V gene lookup returns CDR1 SGHAT and CDR2 FQNNGV. V lost 5 bases and J lost 4; bases outside the gene matches: 13. The length of the CDR3 is 18 residues. The CDR3, as DNA: TGTGCCAGCAGCAAGCTTCCCCAAGGGACAGGGGTCACCGGGGAGCTGTTTTTT. This encodes CASSKLPQGTGVTGELFF.

The chain has TRBV24-1 and TRBJ2-1; D uncertain. The length of the CDR3 is 12 residues. Trimming shortened V by 4 bases and J by 7 bases, and 7 bases separated the two germline ends. Germline V gene data show CDR1 as KGHDR and CDR2 as SFDVKD. CDR3 residues: CATSERRNEQFF. For the CDR3, the DNA is TGTGCCACCAGTGAACGCAGAAATGAGCAGTTCTTC.

In this sample, this clonotype turned up a few times. CDR3 DNA: TGTGCCAGCAGCGCACCGGGGAACCTTAGGGAGTACTTC. Residues: CASSAPGNLREYF. The rearrangement links TRBV5-6 to TRBJ2-7, with D perhaps TRBD2 (5 bases). Germline CDR1 reads SGHDT; CDR2 reads YYEEEE. V gave up 4 bases and J gave up 11 bases, with 19 bases separating them. The CDR3 is 13 amino acids. Filled out from reference TRBV5-6 and TRBJ2-7, the complete variable domain reads DAGVTQSPTHLIKTRGQQVTLRCSPKSGHDTVSWYQQALGQGPQFIFQYYEEEERQRGNFPDRFSGHQFPNYSSELNVNALLLGDSALYLCASSAPGNLREYFGPGTRLTVT.